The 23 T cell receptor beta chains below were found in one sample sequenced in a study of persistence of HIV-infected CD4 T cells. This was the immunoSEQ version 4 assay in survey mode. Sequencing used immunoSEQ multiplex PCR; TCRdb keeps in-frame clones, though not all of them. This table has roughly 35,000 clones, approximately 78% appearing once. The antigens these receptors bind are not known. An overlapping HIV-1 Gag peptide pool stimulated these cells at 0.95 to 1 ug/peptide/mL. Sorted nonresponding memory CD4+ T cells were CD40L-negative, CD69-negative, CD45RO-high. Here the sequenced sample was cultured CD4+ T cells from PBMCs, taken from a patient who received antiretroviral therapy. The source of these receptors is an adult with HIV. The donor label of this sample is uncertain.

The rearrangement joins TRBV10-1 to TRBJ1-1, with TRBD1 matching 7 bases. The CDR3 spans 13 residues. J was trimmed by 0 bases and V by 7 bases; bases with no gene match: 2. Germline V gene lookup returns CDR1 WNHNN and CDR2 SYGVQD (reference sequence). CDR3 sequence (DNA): TGCGCCAGCAAAACAGGGGTGAACACTGAAGCTTTCTTT. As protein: CASKTGVNTEAFF.

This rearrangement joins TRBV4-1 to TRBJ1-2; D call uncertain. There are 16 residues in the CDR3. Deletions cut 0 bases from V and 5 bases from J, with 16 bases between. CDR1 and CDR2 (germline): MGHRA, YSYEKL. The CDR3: CASSQDLAGLIYGYTF. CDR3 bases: TGCGCCAGCAGCCAAGATCTGGCCGGACTCATTTATGGCTACACCTTC.

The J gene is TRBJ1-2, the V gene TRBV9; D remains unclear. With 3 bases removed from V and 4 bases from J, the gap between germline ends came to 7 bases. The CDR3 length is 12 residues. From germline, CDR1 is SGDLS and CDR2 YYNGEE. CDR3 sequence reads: CASSGSGYGYTF. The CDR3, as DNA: TGTGCCAGCAGCGGGTCCGGCTATGGCTACACCTTC.

CDR3 amino acids: CASSQQSSGNTIYF. CDR3 bases: TGTGCCAGCAGCCAACAAAGCTCTGGAAACACCATATATTTT. V usage is TRBV6-5 and J usage is TRBJ1-3; D is undetermined. This CDR3 is 14 amino acids long. V was shortened by 6 bases and J by 0 bases, with 9 bases between the two germline ends. Germline V gene data show CDR1 as MNHEY and CDR2 as SVGAGI.

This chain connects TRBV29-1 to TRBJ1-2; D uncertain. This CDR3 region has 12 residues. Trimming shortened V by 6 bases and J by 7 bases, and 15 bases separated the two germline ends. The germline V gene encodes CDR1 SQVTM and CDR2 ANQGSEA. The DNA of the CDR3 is TGCAGCGTGGCTCAAGGGAGCTCTGGCTACACCTTC. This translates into CSVAQGSSGYTF.

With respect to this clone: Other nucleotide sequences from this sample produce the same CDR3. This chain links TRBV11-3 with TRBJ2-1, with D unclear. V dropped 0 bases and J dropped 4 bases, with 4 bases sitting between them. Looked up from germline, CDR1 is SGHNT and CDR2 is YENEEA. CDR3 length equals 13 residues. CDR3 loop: CASSLEAYNEQFF. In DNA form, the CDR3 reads TGTGCCAGCAGCTTAGAAGCGTACAATGAGCAGTTCTTC.

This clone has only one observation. The CDR3 DNA sequence: TGTGCCAGCAGTCTCGGGCCTTATAATTCACCCCTCCACTTT. It specifies CASSLGPYNSPLHF. The chain links TRBV6-5 to TRBJ1-6; D gene unclear. V lost 5 bases and J lost 4, with 9 bases in between. Looked up from germline, CDR1 is MNHEY and CDR2 is SVGAGI. This CDR3 is 14 amino acids long.

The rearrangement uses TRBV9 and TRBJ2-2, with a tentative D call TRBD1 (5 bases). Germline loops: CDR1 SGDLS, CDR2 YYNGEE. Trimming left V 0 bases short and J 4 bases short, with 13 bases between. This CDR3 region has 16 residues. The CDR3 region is CASSVGEGAGTGELFF. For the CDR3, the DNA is TGTGCCAGCAGCGTAGGAGAAGGGGCTGGCACCGGGGAGCTGTTTTTT.

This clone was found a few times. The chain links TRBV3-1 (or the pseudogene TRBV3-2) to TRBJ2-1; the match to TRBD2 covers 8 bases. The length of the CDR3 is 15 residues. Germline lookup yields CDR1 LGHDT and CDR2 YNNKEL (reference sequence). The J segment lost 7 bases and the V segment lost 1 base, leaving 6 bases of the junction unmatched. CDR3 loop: CASSQGSGVFNEQFF. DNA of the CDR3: TGTGCCAGCAGCCAAGGTAGCGGGGTTTTTAATGAGCAGTTCTTC.

The CDR3 DNA follows: TGTGCCAGCAGGCCCCGGGGCTGGGGCCACGAGCAGTACTTC. This encodes CASRPRGWGHEQYF. This sequence joins TRBV5-6 and TRBJ2-7, with D possibly called TRBD1 or TRBD2 (5 bases each). Germline values: CDR1 SGHDT, CDR2 YYEEEE. The CDR3 runs 14 residues. V lost 5 bases, J lost 5 bases, and 17 bases lay in between.

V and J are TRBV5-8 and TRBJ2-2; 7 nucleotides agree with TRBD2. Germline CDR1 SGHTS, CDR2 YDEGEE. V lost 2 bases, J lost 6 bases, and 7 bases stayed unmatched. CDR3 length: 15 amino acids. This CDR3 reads CASSFRSGRAGELFF. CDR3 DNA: TGTGCCAGCAGCTTCCGATCAGGGAGGGCCGGGGAGCTGTTTTTT. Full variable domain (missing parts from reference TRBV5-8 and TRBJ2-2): EAGVTQSPTHLIKTRGQQATLRCSPISGHTSVYWYQQALGLGLQFLLWYDEGEERNRGNFPPRFSGRQFPNYSSELNVNALELEDSALYLCASSFRSGRAGELFFGEGSRLTVL.

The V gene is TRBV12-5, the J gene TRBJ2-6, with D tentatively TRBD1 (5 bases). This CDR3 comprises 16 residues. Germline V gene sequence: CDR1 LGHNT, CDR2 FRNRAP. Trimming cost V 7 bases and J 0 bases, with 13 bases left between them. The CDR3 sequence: CASAYLDNSGANVLTF. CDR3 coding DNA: TGTGCTAGTGCTTACTTGGACAACTCTGGGGCCAACGTCCTGACTTTC.

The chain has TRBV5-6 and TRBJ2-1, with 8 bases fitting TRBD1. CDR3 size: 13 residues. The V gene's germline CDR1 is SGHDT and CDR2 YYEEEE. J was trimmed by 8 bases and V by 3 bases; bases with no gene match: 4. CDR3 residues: CASSSGQGDEQFF. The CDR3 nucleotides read TGTGCCAGCAGCTCAGGACAGGGCGATGAGCAGTTCTTC.

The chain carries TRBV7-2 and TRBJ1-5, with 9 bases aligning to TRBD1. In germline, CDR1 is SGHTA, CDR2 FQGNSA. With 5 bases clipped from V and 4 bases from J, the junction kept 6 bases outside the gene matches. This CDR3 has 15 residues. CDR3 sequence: CASSPVTGGNQPQHF. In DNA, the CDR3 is TGTGCCAGCAGCCCAGTGACAGGGGGAAATCAGCCCCAGCATTTT.

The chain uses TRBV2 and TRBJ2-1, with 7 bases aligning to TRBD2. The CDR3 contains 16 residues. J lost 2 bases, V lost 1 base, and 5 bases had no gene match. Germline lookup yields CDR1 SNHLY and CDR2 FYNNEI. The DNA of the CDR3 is TGTGCCAGCAGTGAAGGGCTAGCGGTTACCTACAATGAGCAGTTCTTC. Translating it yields CASSEGLAVTYNEQFF.

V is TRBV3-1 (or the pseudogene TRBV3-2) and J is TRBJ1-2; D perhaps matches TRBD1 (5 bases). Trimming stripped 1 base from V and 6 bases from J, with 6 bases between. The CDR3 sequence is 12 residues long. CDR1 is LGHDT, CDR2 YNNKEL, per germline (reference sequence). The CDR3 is CASSQGDHGYTF. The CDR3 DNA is TGTGCCAGCAGCCAAGGGGACCATGGCTACACCTTC.

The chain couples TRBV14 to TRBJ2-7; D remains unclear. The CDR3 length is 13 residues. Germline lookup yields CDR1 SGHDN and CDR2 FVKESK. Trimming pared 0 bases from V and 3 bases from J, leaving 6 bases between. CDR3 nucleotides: TGTGCCAGCAGCCAAGACAGGATCTACGAGCAGTACTTC. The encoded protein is CASSQDRIYEQYF.

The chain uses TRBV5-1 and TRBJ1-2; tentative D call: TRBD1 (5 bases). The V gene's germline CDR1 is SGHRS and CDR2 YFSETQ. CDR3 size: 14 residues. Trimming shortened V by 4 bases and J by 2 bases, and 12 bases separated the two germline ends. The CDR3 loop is CASSPSGTNYGYTF. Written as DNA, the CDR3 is TGCGCCAGCAGCCCATCAGGGACGAACTATGGCTACACCTTC.

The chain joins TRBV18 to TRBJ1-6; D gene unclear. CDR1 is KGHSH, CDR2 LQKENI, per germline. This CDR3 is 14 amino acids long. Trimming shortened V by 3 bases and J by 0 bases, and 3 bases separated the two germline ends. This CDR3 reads CASSPSSYNSPLHF. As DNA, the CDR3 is TGTGCCAGCTCACCGAGCTCCTATAATTCACCCCTCCACTTT. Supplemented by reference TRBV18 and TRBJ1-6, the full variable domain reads NAGVMQNPRHLVRRRGQEARLRCSPMKGHSHVYWYRQLPEEGLKFMVYLQKENIIDESGMPKERFSAEFPKEGPSILRIQQVVRGDSAAYFCASSPSSYNSPLHFGNGTRLTVT.

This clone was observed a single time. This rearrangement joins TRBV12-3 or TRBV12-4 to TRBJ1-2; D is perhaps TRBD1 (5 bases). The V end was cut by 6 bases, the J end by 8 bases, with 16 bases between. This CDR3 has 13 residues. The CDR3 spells CASSPDSSRGYTF. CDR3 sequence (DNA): TGTGCCAGCAGCCCCGACAGCAGCAGGGGCTACACCTTC.

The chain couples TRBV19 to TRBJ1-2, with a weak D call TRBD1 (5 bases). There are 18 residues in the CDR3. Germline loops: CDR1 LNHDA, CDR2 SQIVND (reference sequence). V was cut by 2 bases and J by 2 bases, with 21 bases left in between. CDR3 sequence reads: CASSILDQGWGTNYGYTF. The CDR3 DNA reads TGTGCCAGTAGTATACTGGACCAGGGTTGGGGAACCAACTATGGCTACACCTTC.

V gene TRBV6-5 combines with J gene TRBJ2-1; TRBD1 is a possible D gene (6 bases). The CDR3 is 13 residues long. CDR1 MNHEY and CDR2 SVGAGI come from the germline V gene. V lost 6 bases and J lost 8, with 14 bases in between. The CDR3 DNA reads TGTGCCAGCAGCCGGCAGGGGTTCGATGAGCAGTTCTTC. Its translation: CASSRQGFDEQFF.

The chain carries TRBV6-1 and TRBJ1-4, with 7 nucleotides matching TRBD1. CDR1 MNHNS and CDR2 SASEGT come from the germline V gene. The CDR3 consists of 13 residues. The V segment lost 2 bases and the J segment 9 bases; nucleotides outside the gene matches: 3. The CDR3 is CASSEHRGQKLFF. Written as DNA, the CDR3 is TGTGCCAGCAGTGAACACAGGGGACAAAAACTGTTTTTT.